These 29 T cell receptor beta chains originate from one sample sequenced in a study of early T cells in non-severe SARS-CoV-2 infection. In TCRdb, the 5' RACE reads were re-called with MiXCR into one record per CDR3 protein. The data hold tens of thousands of distinct CDR3 sequences, with around 5.2% observed a single time. Sequencing used whole blood. The receptor set was obtained from an adult who was a healthcare worker with PCR-confirmed SARS-CoV-2 infection or an uninfected control (not recorded which).

This clonotype was counted at least ten times. The chain carries TRBV20-1 and TRBJ1-1, with 9 positions matching TRBD1. In germline, CDR1 is DFQATT, CDR2 SNEGSKA (reference sequence). The CDR3 length is 17 residues. J lost 4 bases, V lost 1 base, and 13 bases had no gene match. CDR3 amino acids: CSARAGDRAVLGTEAFF. Written as DNA, the CDR3 is TGCAGTGCTAGAGCGGGGGACAGGGCCGTATTAGGCACTGAAGCTTTCTTT.

This clonotype showed up many times. V and J are TRBV15 and TRBJ2-1, with 7 bases lining up with TRBD1. CDR3 size: 13 residues. Germline V lookup: CDR1 LNHNV, CDR2 YYDKDF (reference sequence). Trimming cost V 0 bases and J 8 bases; bases outside gene matches: 1. CDR3 DNA: TGTGCCACCAGCAGAGAAGGGGGCTATGAGCAGTTCTTC. It yields the protein CATSREGGYEQFF.

The chain combines TRBV4-3 with TRBJ1-3; D not resolved. Germline CDR1 is LGHNA and CDR2 is YSLEER. Trimming stripped 1 base from V and 8 bases from J, with 15 bases between. The CDR3 consists of 15 residues. CDR3 sequence: CASSQARAFRDTIYF. CDR3 nucleotides: TGCGCCAGCAGCCAAGCGAGGGCCTTTCGGGACACCATATATTTT.

This clonotype was seen ten or more times. The rearrangement uses TRBV29-1 and TRBJ1-1; D is uncertain. CDR3 length: 12 amino acids. Germline V gene sequence: CDR1 SQVTM, CDR2 ANQGSEA. V lost 4 bases and J 1 base, leaving 7 bases between the germline ends. This CDR3 is CSVGQPNTEAFF. The CDR3 DNA follows: TGCAGCGTTGGACAACCGAACACTGAAGCTTTCTTT.

The chain joins TRBV6-6 to TRBJ2-5; D is perhaps TRBD2 (5 bases). The germline V and J ends were trimmed by 7 bases and 2 bases, with 14 bases remaining between them. CDR1 is MNHNY and CDR2 is SVGAGI in the germline V gene (reference sequence). The CDR3 contains 14 residues. CDR3 protein: CASTGPRGQETQYF. The CDR3 DNA follows: TGTGCCAGCACTGGCCCCCGAGGGCAAGAGACCCAGTACTTC.

The sample holds many counts of this clonotype. The V call is TRBV5-1, the J call TRBJ1-5, with a possible D match to TRBD1 (6 bases). The ends were cut back, 3 bases at V and 1 base at J, with 11 bases in the middle. Per germline, CDR1 SGHRS and CDR2 YFSETQ. The CDR3 length is 15 residues. The DNA for the CDR3 is TGCGCCAGCAGCTCAGGGGTTGGAAGCAATCAGCCCCAGCATTTT. It specifies CASSSGVGSNQPQHF.

The chain combines TRBV12-3 or TRBV12-4 with TRBJ2-1; D is possibly TRBD2 (5 bases). The length of the CDR3 is 12 residues. Trimming left V 1 base short and J 8 bases short, with 6 bases between. The CDR3 bases are TGTGCCAGCAGTTTAGTGAGGGATGAGCAGTTCTTC. This translates into CASSLVRDEQFF.

This clonotype has only a few counts. The chain has TRBV9 and TRBJ1-6; the D gene is possibly TRBD1 (6 bases). This CDR3 region has 16 residues. Germline CDR1 and CDR2: SGDLS and YYNGEE. V lost 4 bases to trimming and J lost 8 bases, with 19 bases between them. CDR3 DNA sequence: TGTGCCAGCAGCCCGGGTTGGGGGGCGCGAGATTCACCCCTCCACTTT. Encoded protein: CASSPGWGARDSPLHF.

This clonotype was seen at least ten times. The chain has TRBV7-2 and TRBJ2-6; D not resolved. CDR3 length: 15 amino acids. Germline V gene lookup returns CDR1 SGHTA and CDR2 FQGNSA. The ends were cut back, 7 bases at V and 0 bases at J, with 10 bases in the middle. Here the CDR3 DNA reads TGTGCCAGCAAGGGCCGCAACTCTGGGGCCAACGTCCTGACTTTC. Amino acids: CASKGRNSGANVLTF. The complete variable domain, with remaining parts taken from reference TRBV7-2 and TRBJ2-6, reads GAGVSQSPSNKVTEKGKDVELRCDPISGHTALYWYRQSLGQGLEFLIYFQGNSAPDKSGLPSDRFSAERTGGSVSTLTIQRTQQEDSAVYLCASKGRNSGANVLTFGAGSRLTVL.

This clonotype was found a few times. V usage is TRBV4-3 and J usage is TRBJ2-1; D is tentatively TRBD1 or TRBD2 (5 bases each). This CDR3 spans 14 amino acids. CDR1 and CDR2 from the germline V gene are LGHNA and YSLEER. V lost 1 base and J lost 9, with 13 bases in between. The CDR3 bases are TGCGCCAGCAGCCAAGGCGAGGGGCAAGCTGAGCAGTTCTTC. Translated: CASSQGEGQAEQFF.

This clonotype was counted ten times or more. The chain is built from TRBV2 and TRBJ1-5; 7 bases fit TRBD1. Unmatched junction bases numbered 9, after V lost 6 bases and J lost 1 base. Germline V gene lookup returns CDR1 SNHLY and CDR2 FYNNEI. CDR3 length equals 16 residues. CDR3 nucleotide sequence: TGTGCCAGCAGCGAACAGGGGACGGCGAGCAATCAGCCCCAGCATTTT. Amino acids: CASSEQGTASNQPQHF.

The chain has TRBV4-3 and TRBJ2-3; D is perhaps TRBD1 (5 bases). CDR3 size: 15 residues. V dropped 2 bases and J dropped 2 bases, with 11 bases sitting between them. Germline CDR1 is LGHNA and CDR2 is YSLEER. CDR3 DNA sequence: TGCGCCAGCAGCCAACAGTTCAGGGACACAGATACGCAGTATTTT. As protein: CASSQQFRDTDTQYF.

This clonotype was seen more than once but under ten times. The CDR3 DNA reads TGTGCCAGCAGTTCGAGGACTACTGGCGATGAGCAGTTCTTC. Amino acids: CASSSRTTGDEQFF. The genes are TRBV12-3 or TRBV12-4 and TRBJ2-1, with D perhaps matching TRBD2 (6 bases). CDR3 length: 14 amino acids. The V end lost 4 bases, the J end lost 8 bases, and 15 bases lay between the germline ends.

This clonotype was counted between two and nine times. The V and J genes are TRBV27 and TRBJ2-2, with TRBD1 as a possible D gene (6 bases). Germline V lookup: CDR1 MNHEY, CDR2 SMNVEV (reference sequence). Trimming stripped 5 bases from V and 2 bases from J, with 15 bases between. The CDR3 extends over 16 amino acids. The CDR3: CASSGKGQLNTGELFF. The CDR3 DNA reads as TGTGCCAGCAGTGGAAAAGGACAGTTAAACACCGGGGAGCTGTTTTTT.

The gene calls are TRBV28 and TRBJ1-6; a weak D match, TRBD1 (6 bases). V lost 8 bases and J 7 bases, leaving 18 bases between the germline ends. Germline values: CDR1 MDHEN, CDR2 SYDVKM. This CDR3 has 15 residues. The CDR3 reads CASESQGFGNSPLHF. The CDR3, as DNA: TGTGCCAGCGAATCTCAGGGGTTCGGAAATTCACCCCTCCACTTT.

This clonotype was counted only a few times. The genes are TRBV12-3 or TRBV12-4 and TRBJ1-2; D is unclear. The CDR3 length is 13 residues. Trimming took off 0 bases at V and 9 bases at J, with 11 bases between the two ends. The CDR3 protein is CASSLAGSLSYTF. In nucleotides, the CDR3 is TGTGCCAGCAGTTTAGCAGGGTCCTTAAGCTACACCTTC.

The chain uses TRBV7-2 and TRBJ1-3; 7 nucleotides align to TRBD1. V lost 6 bases, J lost 8 bases, and 16 bases stayed unmatched. The CDR3 has 16 residues. Germline CDR1 is SGHTA and CDR2 is FQGNSA. The CDR3 DNA sequence: TGTGCCAGCAGAGTTGATCCAAGACAGGGAAGGCACACCATATATTTT. Its translation: CASRVDPRQGRHTIYF.

This clonotype was counted ten times or more. This chain uses TRBV4-2 with TRBJ1-1; D ambiguous. The CDR3 consists of 14 residues. Germline CDR1 LGHNA, CDR2 YNFKEQ. V lost 0 bases, J lost 8 bases, and 13 bases lay in between. CDR3 sequence (DNA): TGTGCCAGCAGCCAAGAAGAGCGCCAAACAGAAGCTTTCTTT. Its translation: CASSQEERQTEAFF.

This clonotype was detected ten times or more. The rearrangement joins TRBV28 to TRBJ2-7; D remains unclear. This CDR3 is 15 amino acids long. V lost 2 bases and J lost 0, with 11 bases in between. CDR1 and CDR2 (germline): MDHEN, SYDVKM. CDR3 sequence: CASSLKRTPSYEQYF. The CDR3 DNA reads TGTGCCAGCAGTTTAAAGAGGACCCCCTCCTACGAGCAGTACTTC.

This clonotype was found a few times. The V and J genes are TRBV20-1 and TRBJ2-1, with D uncertain. The CDR3 covers 15 residues. The germline V gene encodes CDR1 DFQATT and CDR2 SNEGSKA (reference sequence). The V end was cut by 3 bases, the J end by 4 bases, with 16 bases between. CDR3 residues: CSARISPKQYNEQFF. DNA of the CDR3: TGCAGTGCTAGGATTAGCCCCAAACAGTACAATGAGCAGTTCTTC.

This clonotype has a handful of counts. Mismatch with germline at one junction end may stem from a read error. This chain uses TRBV6-5 with TRBJ1-6; D unclear. Per germline, CDR1 MNHEY and CDR2 SVGAGI. The CDR3 is 16 residues long. The CDR3 DNA is TGTGCCAGCAGTTACTCGAGTTACAGAAATAATTCACCCCTCCATTTT. This encodes CASSYSSYRNNSPLHF.

This clonotype has more than one count but fewer than ten. This sequence joins TRBV7-6 and TRBJ2-1, with TRBD1 matching over 8 bases. V trimming: 5 bases; J trimming: 2 bases; junction bases outside the gene matches: 5. The CDR3 loop spans 15 amino acids. The germline V gene has CDR1 SGHVS and CDR2 FNYEAQ. The CDR3 region is CASSKDREPYNEQFF. The CDR3 DNA is TGTGCCAGCAGCAAGGACAGGGAGCCCTACAATGAGCAGTTCTTC.

This clonotype was seen at least ten times. This chain joins TRBV19 and TRBJ2-7, with 8 bases lining up with TRBD1. CDR1 is LNHDA, CDR2 SQIVND, per germline (reference sequence). CDR3 length equals 12 residues. The trim removed 4 bases at V and 5 bases at J, leaving 1 base unmatched. CDR3 nucleotides: TGTGCCAGTAGTAAGACAGGGGACGAGCAGTACTTC. It translates to CASSKTGDEQYF.

This clonotype was counted many times. The chain carries TRBV7-9 and TRBJ2-1, with 9 nucleotides matching TRBD1. Unmatched junction bases numbered 6, after V lost 5 bases and J lost 7 bases. The V gene's germline CDR1 is SEHNR and CDR2 FQNEAQ (reference sequence). There are 14 residues in the CDR3. DNA for the CDR3: TGTGCCAGCAGCCGGGACAGGGCCCCTAATGAGCAGTTCTTC. Translation gives CASSRDRAPNEQFF.

The rearrangement joins TRBV4-3 to TRBJ2-1, with D uncertain. The CDR3 loop spans 15 amino acids. The V end lost 0 bases, the J end lost 5 bases, and 11 bases lay between the germline ends. CDR1 is LGHNA, CDR2 YSLEER, per germline. CDR3 DNA: TGCGCCAGCAGCCAAGATCAACAGAGTCACAATGAGCAGTTCTTC. It specifies CASSQDQQSHNEQFF.

This clonotype was seen many times. The genes are TRBV28 and TRBJ1-2; no reliable D call. Per the germline V gene, CDR1 is MDHEN and CDR2 is SYDVKM. The CDR3 is 13 amino acids. Between the trimmed V and J ends, which lost 2 bases and 4 bases, there was a span of 8 bases. This chain's CDR3 is CASSLQAAYGYTF. CDR3 DNA sequence: TGTGCCAGCAGTTTACAGGCGGCCTATGGCTACACCTTC.

This clonotype is medium-sized within its sample. This chain links TRBV7-2 with TRBJ1-1; no firm D call. The CDR3 is made up of 13 amino acids. Trimming left V 6 bases short and J 3 bases short, with 11 bases between. The germline gives CDR1 SGHTA, CDR2 FQGNSA. The CDR3 protein is CASSPTSYTEAFF. As DNA, the CDR3 is TGTGCCAGCAGTCCTACCAGTTACACTGAAGCTTTCTTT. Variable domain in full (rest from reference TRBV7-2 and TRBJ1-1): GAGVSQSPSNKVTEKGKDVELRCDPISGHTALYWYRQSLGQGLEFLIYFQGNSAPDKSGLPSDRFSAERTGGSVSTLTIQRTQQEDSAVYLCASSPTSYTEAFFGQGTRLTVV.

This clonotype has only a few counts. The V gene is TRBV4-2, the J gene TRBJ1-1; D is unclear. Germline CDR1 reads LGHNA; CDR2 reads YNFKEQ. The CDR3 loop spans 12 amino acids. The germline V and J ends were trimmed by 1 base and 5 bases, with 5 bases remaining between them. CDR3 in DNA: TGTGCCAGCAGCCAAGTCGAGACTGAAGCTTTCTTT. It yields the protein CASSQVETEAFF.

This clonotype has ten or more counts. The gene calls are TRBV5-1 and TRBJ2-5; 8 bases line up with TRBD2. In germline, CDR1 is SGHRS, CDR2 YFSETQ. With 5 bases clipped from V and 1 base from J, the junction kept 7 bases outside the gene matches. The CDR3 has 15 residues. CDR3: CASRRGSGTQETQYF. The CDR3 DNA sequence: TGCGCCAGCAGACGGGGTAGCGGGACCCAAGAGACCCAGTACTTC.